Below are 24 T cell receptor beta chains sequenced from a single sample in a study of blood T cell repertoires in COVID-19. Profiling relied on immunoSEQ multiplex PCR, and the TCRdb table lists in-frame clones only, not all of them. The sample shows 250,000 to 350,000 clones, just over 85% of them seen only once. Sequencing used peripheral blood. These TCRs come from a young woman with active or convalescent COVID-19.

The table lists this clone with a few counts. CDR3 protein: CASERGLARNTDTQYF. CDR3 nucleotide sequence: TGTGCCAGCGAAAGGGGACTAGCGCGGAACACAGATACGCAGTATTTT. V is TRBV2 and J is TRBJ2-3; TRBD2 agrees at 10 bases. The CDR3 loop spans 16 amino acids. The trim removed 8 bases at V and 2 bases at J, leaving 10 bases unmatched. The germline V gene encodes CDR1 SNHLY and CDR2 FYNNEI.

This chain joins TRBV18 and TRBJ1-1; 7 positions match TRBD1. The CDR3 loop spans 16 amino acids. Germline V gene lookup returns CDR1 KGHSH and CDR2 LQKENI. V gave up 2 bases and J gave up 4 bases; unmatched junction bases: 10. CDR3 coding DNA: TGTGCCAGCTCACCAGAAGACAGGGCCCGGAGCACTGAAGCTTTCTTT. Amino acids: CASSPEDRARSTEAFF.

This rearrangement joins TRBV5-6 to TRBJ2-7; 13 bases are shared with TRBD2. The germline CDR1 and CDR2 sequences are SGHDT and YYEEEE. V was clipped by 4 bases and J by 6 bases; unmatched bases: 10. The CDR3 has 16 residues. CDR3 nucleotides: TGTGCCAGCAGCATCCGGGGACTAGCGGGGCCCCTCGAGCAGTACTTC. Its translation is CASSIRGLAGPLEQYF.

A word on this clone: Other DNA sequences in the same sample also yield this CDR3. The chain is built from TRBV18 and TRBJ2-3, with 11 positions matching TRBD2. Germline V gene data show CDR1 as KGHSH and CDR2 as LQKENI. The V segment lost 1 base and the J segment 0 bases; nucleotides outside the gene matches: 0. The CDR3 has 16 amino acids. CDR3 DNA sequence: TGTGCCAGCTCACCACTAGCGGGGGGGAGCACAGATACGCAGTATTTT. It yields the protein CASSPLAGGSTDTQYF.

The V call is TRBV19, the J call TRBJ2-1; 13 positions match TRBD2. J was trimmed by 9 bases and V by 3 bases; bases with no gene match: 11. The germline V gene encodes CDR1 LNHDA and CDR2 SQIVND (reference sequence). The CDR3 runs to 17 residues. CDR3 sequence reads: CASSIPSLAGGPLEQFF. The CDR3 DNA sequence: TGTGCCAGTAGTATCCCCTCACTAGCGGGGGGGCCTCTTGAGCAGTTCTTC.

This sequence joins TRBV25-1 and TRBJ1-1, with 7 bases aligning to TRBD1. The junction had 8 bases not matched to a gene; V was cut back by 6 bases and J by 7 bases. Germline V gene lookup returns CDR1 MGHDK and CDR2 SYGVNS. The CDR3 is 13 amino acids. The chain's CDR3 is CASSGTVQGEAFF. CDR3 sequence (DNA): TGTGCCAGCAGCGGGACAGTCCAGGGTGAAGCTTTCTTT.

The chain uses TRBV6-5 and TRBJ1-5; 10 bases line up with TRBD1. The V gene's germline CDR1 is MNHEY and CDR2 SVGAGI. V lost 7 bases, J lost 6 bases, and 6 bases stayed unmatched. The CDR3 has 14 residues. In nucleotides, the CDR3 is TGTGCCAGCATCGACAGGGGGCTCTCTCAGCCCCAGCATTTT. Protein: CASIDRGLSQPQHF.

The CDR3 spells CASSQGAVTEAFF. In DNA form, the CDR3 reads TGTGCCAGCAGTCAGGGGGCGGTCACTGAAGCTTTCTTT. The rearrangement links TRBV6-2 or TRBV6-3 to TRBJ1-1; 8 nucleotides align to TRBD1. CDR1 is MNHEY, CDR2 SVGEGT, per germline. There are 13 residues in the CDR3. V lost 5 bases, J lost 4 bases, and 3 bases stayed unmatched.

The chain recombines TRBV4-3 with TRBJ2-1; 10 bases map to TRBD2. The CDR3 is made up of 17 amino acids. Germline values: CDR1 LGHNA, CDR2 YSLEER. J was trimmed by 0 bases and V by 3 bases; bases with no gene match: 5. The CDR3 DNA follows: TGCGCCAGCAGCCACACAGCGGGGGGGAGCTCCTACAATGAGCAGTTCTTC. Translated: CASSHTAGGSSYNEQFF.

The chain is built from TRBV3-1 (or the pseudogene TRBV3-2) and TRBJ2-7, with a tentative D call TRBD1 (5 bases). Trimming shortened V by 0 bases and J by 0 bases, and 15 bases separated the two germline ends. Germline values: CDR1 LGHDT, CDR2 YNNKEL (reference sequence). The CDR3 spans 17 residues. CDR3 protein: CASSQDGQGVISYEQYF. CDR3 DNA sequence: TGTGCCAGCAGCCAAGATGGGCAGGGTGTCATCTCCTACGAGCAGTACTTC.

V is TRBV7-3 and J is TRBJ1-1, with 12 bases identical to TRBD1. This CDR3 is 19 amino acids long. The V segment lost 6 bases and the J segment 1 base; nucleotides outside the gene matches: 15. Looked up from germline, CDR1 is SGHTA and CDR2 is FQGTGA. The CDR3 region is CASSPRDRGRRSWNTEAFF. The CDR3 coding sequence is TGTGCCAGCAGTCCAAGGGACAGGGGGCGGAGGAGTTGGAACACTGAAGCTTTCTTT. The full variable domain, its missing parts supplied by reference TRBV7-3 and TRBJ1-1, is GAGVSQTPSNKVTEKGKYVELRCDPISGHTALYWYRQSLGQGPEFLIYFQGTGAADDSGLPNDRFFAVRPEGSVSTLKIQRTERGDSAVYLCASSPRDRGRRSWNTEAFFGQGTRLTVV.

This clone has more than one count but fewer than ten. The chain has TRBV5-1 and TRBJ2-1; a possible D gene is TRBD2 (6 bases). V was trimmed by 4 bases and J by 5 bases, leaving 10 bases between them. Germline loops: CDR1 SGHRS, CDR2 YFSETQ. The CDR3 is made up of 13 amino acids. CDR3 nucleotide sequence: TGCGCCAGCAGCCGGGACTCGAACAATGAGCAGTTCTTC. Amino acid sequence: CASSRDSNNEQFF.

This rearrangement joins TRBV3-1 (or the pseudogene TRBV3-2) to TRBJ1-3, with TRBD1 identical over 8 bases. The CDR3 is 18 amino acids. Germline CDR1 and CDR2: LGHDT and YNNKEL (reference sequence). As DNA, the CDR3 is TGTCCCGTCCTCCAGGGGGCCCTACATACGAGCTCTGGAAACACCATATATTTT. It is translated as CPVLQGALHTSSGNTIYF.

The chain links TRBV9 to TRBJ1-6; TRBD1 agrees at 8 bases. Germline CDR1 is SGDLS and CDR2 is YYNGEE. Trimming took 6 bases from V and 8 from J; bases not matched to a gene: 4. The CDR3 covers 13 residues. CDR3 bases: TGTGCCAGCAAAGCGACAGGGGATTCACCCCTCCACTTT. Translating gives CASKATGDSPLHF.

The gene calls are TRBV19 and TRBJ1-5, with D tentatively TRBD1 (6 bases). The CDR3 extends over 16 amino acids. Trimming pared 6 bases from V and 4 bases from J, leaving 19 bases between. CDR1 LNHDA and CDR2 SQIVND come from the germline V gene (reference sequence). The CDR3 DNA is TGTGCCAGTAGGACAGGAACTAATCCTTGGAATCAGCCCCAGCATTTT. This sequence encodes CASRTGTNPWNQPQHF.

The V call is TRBV24-1, the J call TRBJ2-2, with 9 bases fitting TRBD2. The CDR3 contains 16 residues. V lost 3 bases, J lost 4 bases, and 5 bases stayed unmatched. Germline CDR1 reads KGHDR; CDR2 reads SFDVKD. The CDR3 here is CATSDPAGGVTGELFF. CDR3 coding DNA: TGTGCCACCAGTGATCCAGCGGGGGGCGTCACCGGGGAGCTGTTTTTT.

This clone was detected a few times. CDR3 residues: CASSERGTGISPLHF. CDR3 nucleotides: TGTGCCAGCAGTGAGAGGGGGACAGGGATTTCACCCCTCCACTTT. J is TRBJ1-6 and V is TRBV2; 9 bases align to TRBD1. The V gene's germline CDR1 is SNHLY and CDR2 FYNNEI. The CDR3 covers 15 residues. The V gene end was trimmed by 3 bases and the J gene end by 9 bases; junction bases not matched to a gene: 6.

The gene calls are TRBV18 and TRBJ1-6, with D uncertain. CDR3 length: 14 residues. The V end lost 1 base, the J end lost 10 bases, and 11 bases lay between the germline ends. In germline, CDR1 is KGHSH, CDR2 LQKENI. The CDR3 spells CASSPLGERSPLHF. CDR3 DNA sequence: TGTGCCAGCTCACCACTTGGGGAGCGGTCACCCCTCCACTTT.

V gene TRBV4-3 combines with J gene TRBJ1-1; D unclear. CDR3 size: 14 residues. Between the trimmed V and J ends, which lost 5 bases and 1 base, there was a span of 11 bases. CDR1 and CDR2 from the germline V gene are LGHNA and YSLEER. CDR3: CASSENAGNTEAFF. The DNA of the CDR3 is TGCGCCAGCAGCGAAAACGCAGGGAACACTGAAGCTTTCTTT.

The chain joins TRBV6-4 to TRBJ2-1; D is undetermined. Germline V gene sequence: CDR1 MRHNA, CDR2 SNTAGT. CDR3 length equals 15 residues. Trimming cost V 5 bases and J 7 bases, with 18 bases left between them. DNA of the CDR3: TGTGCCAGCAGTCCTTCTTTTATTCTCTCGAATGAGCAGTTCTTC. Its translation: CASSPSFILSNEQFF.

The chain couples TRBV19 to TRBJ1-6, with 7 bases lining up with TRBD1. The ends lost 7 bases at V and 0 bases at J; junction bases unmatched: 9. This CDR3 has 17 residues. Per the germline V gene, CDR1 is LNHDA and CDR2 is SQIVND (reference sequence). The CDR3 coding sequence is TGTGCCAGTACCAAAGACAGGGAGAGCTCCTATAATTCACCCCTCCACTTT. Protein: CASTKDRESSYNSPLHF.

The chain carries TRBV7-8 and TRBJ1-5; D gene ambiguous. Germline loops: CDR1 SGHVS, CDR2 FQNEAQ. V dropped 0 bases and J dropped 5 bases, with 5 bases sitting between them. This CDR3 has 13 residues. The CDR3 loop is CASSLAQDQPQHF. In DNA, the CDR3 is TGTGCCAGCAGCTTAGCGCAGGATCAGCCCCAGCATTTT. Full variable domain (outside the CDR3, taken from reference TRBV7-8 and TRBJ1-5): GAGVSQSPRYKVAKRGQDVALRCDPISGHVSLFWYQQALGQGPEFLTYFQNEAQLDKSGLPSDRFFAERPEGSVSTLKIQRTQQEDSAVYLCASSLAQDQPQHFGDGTRLSIL.

The J gene is TRBJ2-2, the V gene TRBV24-1; D unresolved. The CDR3 is 11 residues long. Germline V gives CDR1 KGHDR, CDR2 SFDVKD. V gave up 9 bases and J gave up 4 bases, with 5 bases separating them. The chain's CDR3 is CATESTGELFF. In nucleotides, the CDR3 is TGTGCCACCGAGAGCACCGGGGAGCTGTTTTTT.

The CDR3: CASSQGDTQLLAQGYTF. DNA of the CDR3: TGTGCCAGCAGCCAAGGGGACACCCAATTACTCGCCCAAGGCTACACCTTC. The genes are TRBV3-1 (or the pseudogene TRBV3-2) and TRBJ1-2, with D tentatively TRBD1 (6 bases). CDR3 length equals 17 residues. V lost 1 base, J lost 8 bases, and 23 bases lay in between. CDR1 and CDR2 from the germline V gene are LGHDT and YNNKEL (reference sequence).